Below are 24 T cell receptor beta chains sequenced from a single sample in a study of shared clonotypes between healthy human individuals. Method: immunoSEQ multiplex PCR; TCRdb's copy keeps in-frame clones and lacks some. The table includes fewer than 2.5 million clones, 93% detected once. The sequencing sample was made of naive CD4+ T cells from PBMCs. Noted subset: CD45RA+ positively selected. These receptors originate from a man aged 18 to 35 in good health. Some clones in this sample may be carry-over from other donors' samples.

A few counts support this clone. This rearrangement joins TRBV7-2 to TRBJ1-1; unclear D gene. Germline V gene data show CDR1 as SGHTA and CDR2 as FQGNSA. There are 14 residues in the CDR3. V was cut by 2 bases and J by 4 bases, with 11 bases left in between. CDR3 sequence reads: CASSLWEAGTEAFF. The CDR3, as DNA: TGTGCCAGCAGCTTATGGGAGGCGGGCACTGAAGCTTTCTTT.

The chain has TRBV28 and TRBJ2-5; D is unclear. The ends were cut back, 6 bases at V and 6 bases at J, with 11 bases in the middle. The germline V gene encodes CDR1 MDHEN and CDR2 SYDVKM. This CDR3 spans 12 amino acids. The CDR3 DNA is TGTGCCAGCAGCAAGTCCATACAGACCCAGTACTTC. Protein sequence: CASSKSIQTQYF. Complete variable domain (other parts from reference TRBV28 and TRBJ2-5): DVKVTQSSRYLVKRTGEKVFLECVQDMDHENMFWYRQDPGLGLRLIYFSYDVKMKEKGDIPEGYSVSREKKERFSLILESASTNQTSMYLCASSKSIQTQYFGPGTRLLVL.

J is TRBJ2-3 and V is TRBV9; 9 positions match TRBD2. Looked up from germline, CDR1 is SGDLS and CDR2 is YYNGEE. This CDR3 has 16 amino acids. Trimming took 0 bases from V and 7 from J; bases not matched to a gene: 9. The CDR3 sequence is CASSVATSGSGNTQYF. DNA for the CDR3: TGTGCCAGCAGCGTAGCGACTAGCGGAAGCGGGAATACGCAGTATTTT.

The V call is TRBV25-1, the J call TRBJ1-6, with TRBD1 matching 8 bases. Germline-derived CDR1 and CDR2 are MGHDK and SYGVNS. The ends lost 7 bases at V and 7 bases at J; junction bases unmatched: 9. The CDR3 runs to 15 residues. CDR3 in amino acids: CASTPLDRENSPLHF. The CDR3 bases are TGTGCCAGCACGCCCCTGGACAGGGAGAATTCACCCCTCCACTTT. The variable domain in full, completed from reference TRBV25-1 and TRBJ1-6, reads EADIYQTPRYLVIGTGKKITLECSQTMGHDKMYWYQQDPGMELHLIHYSYGVNSTEKGDLSSESTVSRIRTEHFPLTLESARPSHTSQYLCASTPLDRENSPLHFGNGTRLTVT.

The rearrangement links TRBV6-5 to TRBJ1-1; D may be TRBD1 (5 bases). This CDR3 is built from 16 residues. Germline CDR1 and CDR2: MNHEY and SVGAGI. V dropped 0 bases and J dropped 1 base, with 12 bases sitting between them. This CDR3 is CASSYSGPGTNTEAFF. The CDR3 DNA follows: TGTGCCAGCAGTTACTCGGGGCCAGGAACGAACACTGAAGCTTTCTTT.

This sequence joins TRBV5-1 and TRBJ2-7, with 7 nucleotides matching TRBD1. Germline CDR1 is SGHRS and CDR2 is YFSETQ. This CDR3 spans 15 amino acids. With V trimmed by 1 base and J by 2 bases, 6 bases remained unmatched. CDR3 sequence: CASSLLGTVTYEQYF. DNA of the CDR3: TGCGCCAGCAGCTTGTTAGGGACAGTCACCTACGAGCAGTACTTC.

Here the CDR3 DNA reads TGTGCCAGCAGTCCGGGACAATCCATCTATGGCTACACCTTC. Protein: CASSPGQSIYGYTF. J is TRBJ1-2 and V is TRBV28, with D maybe TRBD1 (6 bases). Germline V gene data show CDR1 as MDHEN and CDR2 as SYDVKM. With 5 bases removed from V and 4 bases from J, the gap between germline ends came to 14 bases. The CDR3 is made up of 14 amino acids.

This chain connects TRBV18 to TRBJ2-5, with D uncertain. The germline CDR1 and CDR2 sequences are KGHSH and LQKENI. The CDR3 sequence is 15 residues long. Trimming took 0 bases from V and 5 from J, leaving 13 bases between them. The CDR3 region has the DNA TGTGCCAGCTCACCACCGACACCTCCGGGTGAGACCCAGTACTTC. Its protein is CASSPPTPPGETQYF.

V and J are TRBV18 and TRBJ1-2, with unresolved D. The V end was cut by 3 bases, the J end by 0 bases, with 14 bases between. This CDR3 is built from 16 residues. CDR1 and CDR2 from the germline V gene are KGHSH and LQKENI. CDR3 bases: TGTGCCAGCTCACCCAAAATCATGGCATCTAACTATGGCTACACCTTC. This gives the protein CASSPKIMASNYGYTF. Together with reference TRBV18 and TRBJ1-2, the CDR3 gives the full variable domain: NAGVMQNPRHLVRRRGQEARLRCSPMKGHSHVYWYRQLPEEGLKFMVYLQKENIIDESGMPKERFSAEFPKEGPSILRIQQVVRGDSAAYFCASSPKIMASNYGYTFGSGTRLTVV.

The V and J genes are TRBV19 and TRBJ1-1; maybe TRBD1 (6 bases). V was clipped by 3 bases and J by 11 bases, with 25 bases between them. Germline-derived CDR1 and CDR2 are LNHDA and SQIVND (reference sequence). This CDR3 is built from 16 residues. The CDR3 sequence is CASSMARNRGHVKAFF. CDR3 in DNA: TGTGCCAGTAGTATGGCCCGGAACCGGGGGCATGTGAAGGCTTTCTTT.

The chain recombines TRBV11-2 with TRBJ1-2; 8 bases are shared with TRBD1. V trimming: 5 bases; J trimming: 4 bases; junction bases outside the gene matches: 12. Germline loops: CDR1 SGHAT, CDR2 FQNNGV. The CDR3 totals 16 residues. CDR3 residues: CASSPGGPRRGYGYTF. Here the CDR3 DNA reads TGTGCCAGCAGCCCAGGGGGCCCCAGGAGAGGCTATGGCTACACCTTC.

This CDR3 is CASSLHGPGQRTNTEAFF. DNA of the CDR3: TGCGCCAGCAGCCTTCACGGACCGGGACAGCGAACGAACACTGAAGCTTTCTTT. The chain carries TRBV4-1 and TRBJ1-1; 7 nucleotides agree with TRBD1. Germline V gene sequence: CDR1 MGHRA, CDR2 YSYEKL. This CDR3 is 18 amino acids long. Unmatched junction bases numbered 15, after V lost 4 bases and J lost 1 base.

Here the CDR3 DNA reads TGTGCCAGCAGCTTGGCCAGCGGGAGGGCCGTAATGCAGTTCTTC. Translating gives CASSLASGRAVMQFF. The rearrangement links TRBV7-9 to TRBJ2-1, with 10 bases aligning to TRBD2. V dropped 3 bases and J dropped 12; count of bases not matched to a gene: 11. There are 15 residues in the CDR3. Looked up from germline, CDR1 is SEHNR and CDR2 is FQNEAQ (reference sequence).

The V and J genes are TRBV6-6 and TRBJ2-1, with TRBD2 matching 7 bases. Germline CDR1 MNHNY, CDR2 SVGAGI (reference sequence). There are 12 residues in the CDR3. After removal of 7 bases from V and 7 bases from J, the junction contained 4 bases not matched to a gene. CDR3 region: CASTGTTNEQFF. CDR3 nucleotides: TGTGCCAGCACGGGGACTACTAATGAGCAGTTCTTC.

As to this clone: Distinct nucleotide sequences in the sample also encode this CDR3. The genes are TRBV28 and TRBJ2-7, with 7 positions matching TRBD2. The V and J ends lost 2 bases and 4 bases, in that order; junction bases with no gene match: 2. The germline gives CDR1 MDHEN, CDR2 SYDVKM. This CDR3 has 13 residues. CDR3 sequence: CASSLVGGYEQYF. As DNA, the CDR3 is TGTGCCAGCAGTTTAGTGGGGGGGTACGAGCAGTACTTC.

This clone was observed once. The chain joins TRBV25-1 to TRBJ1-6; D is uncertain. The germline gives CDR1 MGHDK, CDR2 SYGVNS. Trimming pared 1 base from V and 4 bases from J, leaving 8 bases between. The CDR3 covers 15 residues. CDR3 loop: CASSEFSGYNSPLHF. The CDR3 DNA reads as TGTGCCAGCAGTGAATTTTCGGGGTATAATTCACCCCTCCACTTT.

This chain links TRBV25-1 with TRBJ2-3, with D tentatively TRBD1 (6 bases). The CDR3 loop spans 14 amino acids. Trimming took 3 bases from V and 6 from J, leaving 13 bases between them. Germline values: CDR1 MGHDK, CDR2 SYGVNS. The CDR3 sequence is CASSEVGGADTQYF. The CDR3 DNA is TGTGCCAGCAGTGAGGTTGGGGGCGCGGATACGCAGTATTTT. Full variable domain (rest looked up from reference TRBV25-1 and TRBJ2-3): EADIYQTPRYLVIGTGKKITLECSQTMGHDKMYWYQQDPGMELHLIHYSYGVNSTEKGDLSSESTVSRIRTEHFPLTLESARPSHTSQYLCASSEVGGADTQYFGPGTRLTVL.

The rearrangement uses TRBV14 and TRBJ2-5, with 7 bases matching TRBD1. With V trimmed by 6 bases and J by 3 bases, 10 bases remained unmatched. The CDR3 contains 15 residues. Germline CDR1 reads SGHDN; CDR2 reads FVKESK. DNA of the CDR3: TGTGCCAGCAGTTTCCCCGGGACAGATAAAGAGACCCAGTACTTC. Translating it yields CASSFPGTDKETQYF.

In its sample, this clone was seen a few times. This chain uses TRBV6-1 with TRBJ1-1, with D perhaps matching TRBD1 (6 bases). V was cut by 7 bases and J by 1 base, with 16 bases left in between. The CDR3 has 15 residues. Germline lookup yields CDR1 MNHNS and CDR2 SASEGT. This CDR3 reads CASNPRTVQNTEAFF. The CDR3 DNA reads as TGTGCCAGCAACCCCCGGACAGTCCAGAACACTGAAGCTTTCTTT.

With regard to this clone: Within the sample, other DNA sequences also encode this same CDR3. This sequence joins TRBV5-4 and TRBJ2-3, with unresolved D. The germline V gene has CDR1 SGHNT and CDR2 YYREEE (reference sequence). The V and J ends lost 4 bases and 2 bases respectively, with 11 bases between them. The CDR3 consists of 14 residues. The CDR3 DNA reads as TGTGCCAGCAGCCCTGACCGCCTCACAGATACGCAGTATTTT. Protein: CASSPDRLTDTQYF.

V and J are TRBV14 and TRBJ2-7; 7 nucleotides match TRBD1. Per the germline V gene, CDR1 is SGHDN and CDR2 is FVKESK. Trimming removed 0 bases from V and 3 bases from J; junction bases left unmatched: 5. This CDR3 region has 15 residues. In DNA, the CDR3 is TGTGCCAGCAGCCAAGATCGGACAGGCCGCTACGAGCAGTACTTC. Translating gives CASSQDRTGRYEQYF.

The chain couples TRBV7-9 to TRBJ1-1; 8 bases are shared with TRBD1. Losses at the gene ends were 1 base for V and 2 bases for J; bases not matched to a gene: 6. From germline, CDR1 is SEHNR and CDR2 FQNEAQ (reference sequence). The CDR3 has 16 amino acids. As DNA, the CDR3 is TGTGCCAGCAGCTTAGGTCAGGGGGCCTTCAACACTGAAGCTTTCTTT. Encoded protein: CASSLGQGAFNTEAFF.

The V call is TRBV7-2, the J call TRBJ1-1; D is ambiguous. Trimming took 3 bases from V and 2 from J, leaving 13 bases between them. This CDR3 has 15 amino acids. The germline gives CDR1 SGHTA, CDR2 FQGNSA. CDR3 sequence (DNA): TGTGCCAGCAGCTTTCGCGACACCCTAAACACTGAAGCTTTCTTT. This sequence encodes CASSFRDTLNTEAFF.

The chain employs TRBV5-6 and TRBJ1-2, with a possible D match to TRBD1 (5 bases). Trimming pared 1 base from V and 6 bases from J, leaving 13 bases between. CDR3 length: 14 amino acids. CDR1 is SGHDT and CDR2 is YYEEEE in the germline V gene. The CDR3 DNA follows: TGTGCCAGCAGCTTGCTAGCTGGGACTGATGGCTACACCTTC. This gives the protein CASSLLAGTDGYTF.